This T cell receptor (beta chain) was captured by sequencing in a study of regulatory T cells in long-lasting Graves disease. Looking at the study overall: Persistent Graves' disease required over 5 years of antithyroid drugs and positive TSH receptor antibodies. Study-wide results and limits: Persistent disease was characterized by preferential usage of TRBV28, TRBJ1-2 and TRBJ2-5. Newly diagnosed patients shared about a thousand public clonotypes; persistent patients shared some 2,600.

J lost 7 bases, V lost 11 bases, and 9 bases had no gene match. The CDR3 is 13 residues long. Germline CDR1 and CDR2: MNHEY and SVGEGT. This clonotype has a count of ten or more. Its antigen is not known. Time point in this sample: persistent/refractory GD, antithyroid drugs over 5 years with positive TRAb. From PBMCs, RNA was extracted and then used to make the TCR library. The authors built TCR beta libraries using iRepertoire HTBI primers and Arm-PCR of CDR3 regions. TCRdb re-called the multiplex PCR reads with MiXCR, one entry per CDR3 protein. This table holds under 500,000 distinct CDR3 sequences, around 21% found once.

The receptor's source is a female donor with Graves disease. J is TRBJ2-7 and V is TRBV6-2 or TRBV6-3; the match to TRBD2 covers 12 bases. The specimen was peripheral blood mononuclear cells (PBMCs), collected when the disease was refractory, from a patient treated with antithyroid drugs. The CDR3 loop reads CAARLAGAVEQYF. As DNA, the CDR3 is TGTGCCGCAAGACTAGCGGGAGCGGTAGAGCAGTACTTC.